The 28 T cell receptor beta chains presented below share a single source sample, sequenced in a study of blood T cells in healthy people across ages. For the second PCR, which ran for 7 to 11 cycles, a sample-barcoded 5' primer and a J-beta primer mix were used. Using its own MiXCR run on the 5' RACE reads, TCRdb lists one record per CDR3 protein. Of 800,000 to 1,000,000 distinct CDR3 sequences listed, approximately 49% were seen once; the top ten hold under 15%. The specimen was blood. The receptors come from a man aged 30 to 39 in good health.

The chain recombines TRBV5-1 with TRBJ2-5; D is undetermined. The CDR3 contains 14 residues. Germline loops: CDR1 SGHRS, CDR2 YFSETQ. V shed 4 bases and J shed 5 bases, with 15 bases lying between them. The DNA of the CDR3 is TGCGCCAGCAGCCAACCGGGCCTGGGTGAGACCCAGTACTTC. Its protein product is CASSQPGLGETQYF.

This clonotype showed up just a few times. V gene TRBV2 combines with J gene TRBJ2-3; 8 positions match TRBD2. Germline V gene sequence: CDR1 SNHLY, CDR2 FYNNEI. The CDR3 is made up of 14 amino acids. With 8 bases clipped from V and 6 bases from J, the junction kept 10 bases outside the gene matches. CDR3 loop: CASESGGLGDTQYF. The CDR3 DNA is TGTGCCAGCGAATCGGGGGGGCTTGGGGATACGCAGTATTTT. Full variable domain (rest looked up from reference TRBV2 and TRBJ2-3): EPEVTQTPSHQVTQMGQEVILRCVPISNHLYFYWYRQILGQKVEFLVSFYNNEISEKSEIFDDQFSVERPDGSNFTLKIRSTKLEDSAMYFCASESGGLGDTQYFGPGTRLTVL.

The chain is built from TRBV20-1 and TRBJ1-1, with unresolved D. V was shortened by 5 bases and J by 0 bases, with 10 bases between the two germline ends. Germline lookup yields CDR1 DFQATT and CDR2 SNEGSKA (reference sequence). This CDR3 region has 13 residues. CDR3 region: CSADTPLNTEAFF. DNA for the CDR3: TGCAGTGCTGACACCCCCCTGAACACTGAAGCTTTCTTT.

The chain links TRBV6-4 to TRBJ2-1; 11 nucleotides agree with TRBD2. The ends lost 5 bases at V and 4 bases at J; junction bases unmatched: 7. This CDR3 has 16 residues. The germline V gene has CDR1 MRHNA and CDR2 SNTAGT. CDR3 sequence (DNA): TGTGCCAGCAGTAACAAGGGACTAGCGGATTACAATGAGCAGTTCTTC. This translates into CASSNKGLADYNEQFF.

This clonotype has just a few counts. V gene TRBV20-1 combines with J gene TRBJ2-7; tentatively, D is TRBD1 (6 bases). Germline V gene lookup returns CDR1 DFQATT and CDR2 SNEGSKA (reference sequence). The CDR3 totals 17 residues. V gave up 3 bases and J gave up 1 base, with 22 bases separating them. CDR3 region: CSARDVLQGAVSYEQYF. In DNA, the CDR3 is TGCAGTGCTAGGGATGTACTACAGGGAGCTGTTTCCTACGAGCAGTACTTC.

This chain links TRBV10-3 with TRBJ2-3; no definite D call. The V end was cut by 2 bases, the J end by 4 bases, with 10 bases between. The germline V gene encodes CDR1 ENHRY and CDR2 SYGVKD. The CDR3 runs 14 residues. This chain's CDR3 is CAISEPWGPDTQYF. CDR3 in DNA: TGTGCCATCAGTGAGCCCTGGGGTCCAGATACGCAGTATTTT.

The CDR3 DNA reads TGCGCCAGCAGCTTCACGGGGGCGCTCCAAGAGACCCAGTACTTC. Encoded protein: CASSFTGALQETQYF. The gene calls are TRBV5-1 and TRBJ2-5; TRBD1 or TRBD2 may be the D gene (6 bases each). This CDR3 region has 15 residues. Germline V lookup: CDR1 SGHRS, CDR2 YFSETQ. Trimming pared 2 bases from V and 1 base from J, leaving 12 bases between.

This clonotype is a singleton in its sample. The CDR3 sequence is CASSPIRSREETQYF. DNA for the CDR3: TGTGCCAGCAGCCCCATCCGGAGTAGGGAAGAGACCCAGTACTTC. This chain connects TRBV21-1 to TRBJ2-5. TRBV21-1 is given as a pseudogene. The CDR3 sequence is 15 residues long.

This clonotype has a handful of counts. This chain uses TRBV7-3 with TRBJ2-1; 8 nucleotides align to TRBD2. The CDR3 covers 14 residues. Germline CDR1 SGHTA, CDR2 FQGTGA. Losses at the gene ends were 3 bases for V and 5 bases for J; bases not matched to a gene: 3. The CDR3 DNA follows: TGTGCCAGCAGCTTCGGGGGGGATAACAATGAGCAGTTCTTC. Translation: CASSFGGDNNEQFF.

This sequence joins TRBV6-5 and TRBJ1-4; D may be TRBD1 (5 bases). Germline V gene sequence: CDR1 MNHEY, CDR2 SVGAGI. Trimming took off 2 bases at V and 8 bases at J, with 12 bases between the two ends. The CDR3 loop spans 14 amino acids. This CDR3 reads CASSYGGDEEKLFF. CDR3 in DNA: TGTGCCAGCAGTTACGGGGGAGATGAAGAAAAACTGTTTTTT.

This clonotype was counted a few times. V gene TRBV5-6 combines with J gene TRBJ2-7, with a possible D match to TRBD2 (6 bases). CDR3 length equals 15 residues. Germline loops: CDR1 SGHDT, CDR2 YYEEEE. Deletions cut 3 bases from V and 2 bases from J, with 15 bases between. The CDR3 region is CASSSAGLLTYEQYF. CDR3 coding DNA: TGTGCCAGCAGCTCCGCGGGACTGCTTACCTACGAGCAGTACTTC.

This clonotype was seen at least ten times. The chain couples TRBV6-2 or TRBV6-3 to TRBJ2-7; 7 bases map to TRBD1. Germline loops: CDR1 MNHEY, CDR2 SVGEGT. V lost 6 bases, J lost 2 bases, and 7 bases stayed unmatched. The CDR3 totals 14 residues. CDR3 DNA sequence: TGTGCCAGCAGATTCGGACAGGCAACCTACGAGCAGTACTTC. It is translated as CASRFGQATYEQYF.

This chain uses TRBV12-3 or TRBV12-4 with TRBJ1-1; no definite D call. This CDR3 spans 14 amino acids. The V end lost 10 bases, the J end lost 4 bases, and 19 bases lay between the germline ends. This CDR3 is CATRWGRVSTEAFF. Here the CDR3 DNA reads TGTGCCACCCGGTGGGGTCGGGTAAGCACTGAAGCTTTCTTT.

In nucleotides, the CDR3 is TGTGCCAGCAGCCAAGATCCCCCTGGCTATGAGCAGTTCTTC. This gives the protein CASSQDPPGYEQFF. The V call is TRBV4-2, the J call TRBJ2-1; D remains ambiguous. CDR1 and CDR2 (germline): LGHNA, YNFKEQ. The CDR3 length is 14 residues. V lost 0 bases to trimming and J lost 8 bases, with 11 bases between them.

The genes are TRBV21-1 and TRBJ2-3. TRBV21-1 is labeled a pseudogene. CDR3 size: 16 residues. The CDR3 DNA is TGTGCCAGCAGCGCTCGTTGGCCTCTTACTCCAGATACGCAGTATTTT. Translated, it gives CASSARWPLTPDTQYF.

The chain employs TRBV6-5 and TRBJ1-2; possibly TRBD1 for D (5 bases). Trimming removed 5 bases from V and 2 bases from J, with 9 bases in between. Looked up from germline, CDR1 is MNHEY and CDR2 is SVGAGI. This CDR3 is built from 13 residues. This chain's CDR3 is CASSDRQNYGYTF. The CDR3 DNA reads as TGTGCCAGCAGTGACCGACAGAACTATGGCTACACCTTC.

The chain carries TRBV20-1 and TRBJ1-1; D uncertain. This CDR3 comprises 11 residues. V was pared by 3 bases and J by 6 bases, with 8 bases between. Per the germline V gene, CDR1 is DFQATT and CDR2 is SNEGSKA (reference sequence). CDR3 sequence (DNA): TGCAGTGCTAGGGACTGGCCTGAAGCTTTCTTT. Its translation: CSARDWPEAFF.

This clonotype has only a few counts. J is TRBJ2-7 and V is TRBV9, with D possibly TRBD2 on 6 matching bases. Germline values: CDR1 SGDLS, CDR2 YYNGEE. V lost 4 bases to trimming and J lost 4 bases, with 15 bases between them. The CDR3 sequence is 14 residues long. CDR3 sequence (DNA): TGTGCCAGCAGCCGTTCCGGGACTTCGTACGAGCAGTACTTC. This gives the protein CASSRSGTSYEQYF.

A note on this clonotype: One end of the junction fails to match germline, which may point to a read error. V usage is TRBV28 and J usage is TRBJ2-4, with 8 nucleotides matching TRBD1. Germline assignment: CDR1 MDHEN and CDR2 SYDVKM. This CDR3 has 16 amino acids. The CDR3 region has the DNA TGTGCCAGCAGTCCCCCGGACAGGGAAGCCAAAAACACTCAGTACTTC. Amino acids: CASSPPDREAKNTQYF.

The J gene is TRBJ2-7, the V gene TRBV4-2; 7 nucleotides agree with TRBD1. The V segment lost 0 bases and the J segment 2 bases; nucleotides outside the gene matches: 7. Germline V gene data show CDR1 as LGHNA and CDR2 as YNFKEQ. CDR3 size: 16 residues. The CDR3 DNA sequence: TGTGCCAGCAGCCAAGATGGTGTCCAGGGGGCCTACGAGCAGTACTTC. Translated, it gives CASSQDGVQGAYEQYF.

About this clonotype: Sequence at one end of the junction differs from germline and may be a read error. The CDR3 is CAGRRTASSYEQYF. CDR3 DNA: TGTGCCGGCAGGAGGACGGCGAGCTCCTACGAGCAGTACTTC. The chain uses TRBV6-5 and TRBJ2-7; weak D call: TRBD2 (5 bases). This CDR3 is built from 14 residues. Germline V gene lookup returns CDR1 MNHEY and CDR2 SVGAGI.

The chain joins TRBV12-3 or TRBV12-4 to TRBJ1-5; D remains unclear. V lost 0 bases to trimming and J lost 2 bases, with 14 bases between them. The length of the CDR3 is 17 residues. The CDR3 DNA reads as TGTGCCAGCAGTTTAGCGCGGGGAGGACGAGGCAATCAGCCCCAGCATTTT. Residues: CASSLARGGRGNQPQHF.

This clonotype was observed once. This chain links TRBV6-5 with TRBJ1-1, with 7 positions matching TRBD1. CDR1 is MNHEY, CDR2 SVGAGI, per germline. The trim removed 7 bases at V and 3 bases at J, leaving 5 bases unmatched. CDR3 length: 13 amino acids. The CDR3 sequence is CASTPTGYTEAFF. CDR3 bases: TGTGCCAGCACCCCGACAGGGTACACTGAAGCTTTCTTT.

The chain links TRBV20-1 to TRBJ2-5; D is perhaps TRBD1 or TRBD2 (6 bases each). CDR3 length: 14 residues. The germline gives CDR1 DFQATT, CDR2 SNEGSKA (reference sequence). Trimming removed 4 bases from V and 5 bases from J, with 17 bases in between. DNA for the CDR3: TGCAGTGCTACTCGACGGGGGCTATGGGAGACCCAGTACTTC. Its translation: CSATRRGLWETQYF.

The rearrangement links TRBV28 to TRBJ1-2; D is unresolved. V was pared by 6 bases and J by 8 bases, with 16 bases between. CDR3 length: 13 amino acids. Germline lookup yields CDR1 MDHEN and CDR2 SYDVKM. In DNA, the CDR3 is TGTGCCAGCAGAACCCCCACGGGAGGCGGCTACACCTTC. As protein: CASRTPTGGGYTF.

This clonotype was counted at least ten times. This chain uses TRBV12-3 or TRBV12-4 with TRBJ1-2, with D possibly matching TRBD1 (6 bases). This CDR3 region has 12 residues. The germline V and J ends were trimmed by 4 bases and 6 bases, with 9 bases remaining between them. For the CDR3, the DNA is TGTGCCAGCAGTTCGACAGGCCATGGCTACACCTTC. Residues: CASSSTGHGYTF.

This clonotype was detected ten times or more. The V call is TRBV12-3 or TRBV12-4, the J call TRBJ1-1; D might be TRBD1 (5 bases). The V end lost 3 bases, the J end lost 4 bases, and 6 bases lay between the germline ends. The CDR3 length is 12 residues. CDR3 sequence (DNA): TGTGCCAGCAGTTTTGGGGGCACTGAAGCTTTCTTT. Protein product: CASSFGGTEAFF.

This clonotype appeared a few times. The genes are TRBV4-3 and TRBJ2-7; TRBD1 is a possible D gene (7 bases). The germline V gene has CDR1 LGHNA and CDR2 YSLEER. The CDR3 covers 15 residues. V was pared by 3 bases and J by 4 bases, with 16 bases between. CDR3 region: CASSHSRGDPYEQYF. The CDR3 DNA reads as TGCGCCAGCAGCCACTCCAGGGGGGACCCTTACGAGCAGTACTTC.